This TCR beta chain was sequenced in a study of blood T cells in healthy people across ages. A second PCR, run for roughly 7 to 11 cycles, used a sample-barcoded 5' primer plus a J-beta primer mix. TCRdb called the 5' RACE reads again in MiXCR, with one record for every CDR3 protein. The sample includes approximately 350,000 distinct CDR3 sequences, roughly half of them seen just once. The CDR3 has 15 amino acids. Germline CDR1 LNHDA, CDR2 SQIVND (reference sequence). Deletions cut 7 bases from V and 3 bases from J, with 15 bases between. This receptor was taken from a man in his fifties or sixties in good health. The sample was blood. This chain joins TRBV19 and TRBJ2-2, with a weak D call TRBD1 (6 bases). CDR3 DNA sequence: TGTGCCAGTACCTTTGGGCAGGGGTACACCGGGGAGCTGTTTTTT. It codes for CASTFGQGYTGELFF.